This T cell receptor beta chain was recovered during a study of cytomegalovirus exposure and HLA in healthy donors (dated by TCRdb to 2016 to 2017). With respect to the entire study: An earlier analysis of roughly 500 of the donors reported 276 Gb of sequence data and about 100 million unique TCR beta sequences from 150 million to 200 million T cells. About 330 gigabases of sequencing data and 70 million to 100 million unique TCR sequences made up an early release that covered about 640 HLA-typed donors. Among the roughly 400 genotyped donors, roughly 80% belonged to the genetic ancestry cluster associated with self-reported Caucasian donors. The study aimed to test whether cataloging public T cell receptors could reveal signatures of past pathogen exposure. Using immunosequencing, the study profiled T cell repertoires from some 670 subjects and related those repertoires to cytomegalovirus serostatus. In addition to the first cohort of 650 to 800 subjects, a separate validation cohort of 100 to 150 different subjects was used. To predict cytomegalovirus infection status, the study brought together high-throughput TCR immunosequencing, statistical association of individual TCRs with disease status, and machine learning. To study patterns of TCR occurrence, a later analysis re-analyzed previously published TCR beta repertoires from 500 to 850 donors and added high-resolution HLA genotyping. In the later analysis, no new phenotypic data were used to find candidate immune exposures; instead, reliance was placed on TCR beta sequences and their occurrence across donors. To decide whether each TCR beta V gene segment behaved as functional or pseudogenic, an earlier analysis of some 580 of the donors relied on high-throughput TCR beta sequencing. Donor age, sex, ethnicity and CMV serostatus were compiled together with the repertoire data. A later genetic analysis used genome-wide SNP genotypes for about three fifths of the 666 donors, treating that subset as a discovery cohort. All discovery cohort repertoires had been generated on a single sequencing platform. Class I and class II HLA loci were covered by the typing at four-digit resolution. The number of typed donors differed by locus: about 620-640 for A, B, C, DRB1 and DQB1; 500 to 550 for DQA1; 606 for DPA1; and some 470 for DPB1. Because of strong linkage in the cohort, roughly five DR-DQ haplotypes were treated as single units for association and clustering. On average, roughly 250,000 unique TCR beta nucleotide sequences were sequenced per donor among a few hundred genotyped donors of the cohort, with roughly a sixth of those sequences being non-productive. The paper as a whole reports these results and caveats: A further reported finding was that TCR beta sequences accurately predicted the HLA-A and HLA-B alleles for most subjects in the first cohort. Linkage disequilibrium might explain the correlated functional status among segregating V segments, but an unknown experimental factor could not be ruled out. It was suggested by the authors that the approach could potentially be generalized to other disease states and immunological phenotypes. Because HLA typing was missing for some donors at each locus, association tests included only the typed subset. The sequencing pipeline was judged likely to have produced a cluster of highly shared sequence variants as a technical artifact. Because the 87-base-pair reads could not distinguish some IMGT-functional V segments, including TRBV6-2 and TRBV6-3, those segments were excluded. Most CMV-associated TCR beta chains appeared to be HLA-restricted in a later analysis, and the HLA associations seemed to be driven largely by CMV exposure. Assigning TCR associations to individual alleles was difficult when HLA alleles, especially DR and DQ, strongly co-occurred. Roughly uniform sequencing depth across donors was assumed in presence/absence analyses, although this assumption may not hold. In vitro tests confirmed that three of the cytomegalovirus-associated TCR beta chains recognize cytomegalovirus antigens. The earlier analysis of 587 of the donors excluded 15 to 20 rarely observed V segments, including chromosome 9 orphons, because counts were too low. Broadly in line with IMGT annotations, most TCR beta V segments showed up in productive rearrangements about 90% or about 30% of the time in an earlier analysis of a few hundred of the donors. In this cohort, only TCR beta chains were sequenced, and detectable features were limited by the absence of alpha or paired-chain data. In a later analysis, HLA-associated TCR beta chains showed more clonal expansion and lower generation probabilities than non-associated chains that were equally common. A later genetic analysis reported fewer N-insertions in productive TCRs among donors in an Asian-associated ancestry cluster than the roughly 620-donor mean. A later analysis found that TCR association rates varied across HLA loci, with DRB1 alleles showing the most associated TCRs and HLA-C alleles the fewest. For the cohort, immune exposure information was limited to CMV serostatus. A later analysis associated 17,000 or so TCR beta sequences with specific HLA alleles at a false discovery rate of 0.05. According to a later analysis, parvovirus B19, influenza, CMV and Epstein-Barr virus appeared linked to several top co-occurrence clusters. While some public TCRs were present in many individuals, most TCR sequences turned up only very rarely across donors. A later genetic analysis associated a missense DCLRE1C variant with V-gene and J-gene trimming of TCR beta chains, and an independent cohort replicated the association. The study gave a list of 150 to 200 TCR beta chains associated with cytomegalovirus. The classifier was reported to diagnose cytomegalovirus status with high specificity and sensitivity in both the original and validation cohorts.

The CDR3 has 15 amino acids, counting the end cysteine and phenylalanine. The kept DNA is CDR3 alone, 45 bases in frame from the first base. Per the germline V gene, SGHVS is the CDR1 and FQNEAQ is the CDR2. At the junction V is shortened by 8 bases and J by 3 bases, with 19 bases in between. The cohort consisted of 600 to 750 healthy bone marrow donors. At the time of sampling, all cohort members were nominally healthy, though unrecorded immune exposures were likely present. The donor was CMV seropositive and was included in the group of 270 or so seropositive cohort members. A peripheral blood sample was provided by each donor, and peripheral blood mononuclear cells were used for TCR beta sequencing. Genomic DNA extraction from the blood cell samples was performed with the Qiagen DNeasy Blood Extraction Kit. Libraries were made using the immunoSEQ multiplex PCR assay. The multiplex PCR relied on a mix of 60 forward primers for TCR Vbeta segments and 13 reverse primers for TCR Jbeta segments. The CDR3 region of rearranged TCR beta genes was amplified from genomic DNA by a multiplex PCR assay. Amplified TCR beta libraries were sequenced as 87-base-pair reads on the Illumina HiSeq System. Per the original workflow: Across the 600 to 700 repertoires, a later analysis counted approximately 83 million unique TCR beta chains, 8.5 million to 12 million of which were shared by at least two donors. Raw reads were error-corrected and collapsed into unique sequences by a nearest-neighbor algorithm in which closely related sequences were merged to remove PCR and sequencing errors. To assign V, D and J gene segments, CDR3 sequences were aligned to IMGT reference sequences. Each retained sequence needed at least a six-nucleotide match to both a V gene segment and a J gene segment. Rearrangements were called productive when the CDR3 lacked stop codons and stayed in frame with V and J; all others were non-productive. Following IMGT convention, CDR3 was defined as the stretch from the second conserved V-encoded cysteine to the conserved J-encoded phenylalanine. In an earlier analysis of approximately 590 of the donors, sequences lacking an unambiguous match to a single V gene segment were excluded. An earlier analysis of about 600 of the donors called V segments functional above 56.7% productive rearrangements and segregating when the between-donor standard deviation exceeded 5%. A statistical classification framework was built to diagnose cytomegalovirus status from the catalog of TCR beta chain sequences. A later analysis assigned V and J genes by comparing TCR nucleotide sequences with IMGT/GENE-DB human TR gene sequences. In a later analysis, CDR3 sequences and most-parsimonious VDJ recombination scenarios were assigned using the TCRdist pipeline. A later analysis defined each TCR beta chain by its CDR3 amino acid sequence plus V-gene family, and excluded reads lacking a unique V-gene family. As a way to deal with suspected cross-contamination and a sequencing artifact, a later analysis dropped 640 or so nucleotide sequences that were highly shared and had low generation probability. For each public chain, a later analysis derived a clonal expansion index from normalized ranks of inferred template counts within each repertoire. A later analysis computed generation probabilities with a VDJ recombination model fitted to out-of-frame rearrangements, and checked the results against IGoR. In a later analysis, TCR-TCR, TCR-HLA and TCR-CMV co-occurrence was scored with hypergeometric tests, and a repertoire-size bias correction was applied to TCR pairs. In a later analysis, false discovery rates were estimated by permuting HLA or CMV assignments 20 times. In a later analysis, co-occurring TCRs were grouped using DBSCAN, with TCRdist sequence similarity added in when clustering inside HLA-allele-positive subsets. Co-occurrence clustering excluded repertoires with fewer than 30,000 or more than 120,000 public chains, plus five with anomalous nucleotide sharing. TCRdb limited this immuneACCESS table to in-frame rearrangements with V and J called. A share of clones is missing; checked studies link under half to unresolved V genes, and the rest is unexplained. That table is the source of V, J and clone size, and D and trimming were worked out from the DNA. In this sample the table shows tens of thousands of clones, more than 60% of which occur a single time. The ten largest clones take up less than 6% of the sample.

With respect to this clone: Its antigen specificity is not known. Per-nucleotide qualities are absent, and no much larger clonotype sits a single base away.

The V and J segments used are TRBV7-8 and TRBJ1-1; TRBD1 could be the D gene, as 6 bases match. This TCR was sampled from a male donor in good health and CMV-seropositive. The sample was PBMCs. This receptor has the CDR3 CASARGGALDTEAFF. The nucleotide sequence reads TGTGCCAGCGCCCGGGGGGGGGCTCTCGACACTGAAGCTTTCTTT.